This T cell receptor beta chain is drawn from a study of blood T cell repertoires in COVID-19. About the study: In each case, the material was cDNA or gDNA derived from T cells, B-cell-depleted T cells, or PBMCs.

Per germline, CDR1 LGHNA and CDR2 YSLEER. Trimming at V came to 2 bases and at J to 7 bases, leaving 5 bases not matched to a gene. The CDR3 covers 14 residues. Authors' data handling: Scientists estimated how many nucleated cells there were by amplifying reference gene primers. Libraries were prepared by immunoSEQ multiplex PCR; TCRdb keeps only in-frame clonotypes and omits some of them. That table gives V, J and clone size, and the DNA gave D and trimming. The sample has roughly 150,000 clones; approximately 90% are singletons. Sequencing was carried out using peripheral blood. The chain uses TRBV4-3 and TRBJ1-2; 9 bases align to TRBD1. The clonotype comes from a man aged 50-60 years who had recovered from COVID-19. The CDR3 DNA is TGCGCCAGCAGCCAATACAGGGGGCGGTCTGGCTACACCTTC. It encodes CASSQYRGRSGYTF.